Listed below are T cell receptor beta chains from one sample, sequenced in a study of cytomegalovirus exposure and HLA in healthy donors. Using immunoSEQ multiplex PCR, the repertoire was profiled, and TCRdb retains in-frame clones only, with some absent. The sample lists under 130,000 clones, roughly 79% occurring once. Sequencing was performed on PBMCs. These receptor sequences come from a male donor in good health and CMV-seronegative. CDR3s leave out the opening cysteine and the closing phenylalanine or tryptophan.

V,J,CDR3
TRBV2,TRBJ2-3,ASDRGADTQY
TRBV5-1,TRBJ1-1,ASSWGQGIEAF
TRBV28,TRBJ1-1,ASRGGAAATEAF
TRBV19,TRBJ1-1,ASSTSLNTEAF
TRBV6-1,TRBJ1-5,ASTTEQFQPQH
TRBV7-9,TRBJ2-1,ASSLVREGGNEQF
TRBV5-1,TRBJ2-1,ASSGAGGYNEQF
TRBV18,TRBJ2-7,ASSRRTSGSYEQY
TRBV7-2,TRBJ2-5,ASSLLGLAGPPQY
TRBV10-3,TRBJ1-2,ASSGTGSDYGYT
TRBV5-5,TRBJ2-3,ASSPIAGLGDTQY
TRBV7-6,TRBJ1-6,ASRSVDSPLH
TRBV29-1,TRBJ2-1,SVVERARRNEQF
TRBV15,TRBJ2-1,ATSKLGDNEQF
TRBV10-3,TRBJ2-7,ASHPGTDYSYEQY
TRBV5-1,TRBJ1-1,ASSLAGTGGAGDTEAF
TRBV5-1,TRBJ2-5,ASSSGGILETQY
TRBV5-1,TRBJ2-7,ARSLALGTAAYEQY
TRBV25-1,TRBJ1-2,ASSESPGPSYGYT
TRBV4-1,TRBJ2-1,ASSQGQSYNEQF
TRBV6-1,TRBJ1-2,ASSEDPVKHYGYT
TRBV7-9,TRBJ2-3,SSSFDHRANTQY
TRBV29-1,TRBJ2-3,SAAGGTDTQY
TRBV5-4,TRBJ1-2,ASSWDREGYT
TRBV9,TRBJ2-1,ASSVLVQENEQF
TRBV19,TRBJ2-7,ASSIGRQLGAYEQY
TRBV28,TRBJ2-7,ASSLTRPWEQY
TRBV5-1,NA,ASSLGTAGGGYEQY
TRBV27,TRBJ2-1,ASSSRGPGTKSYNEQF
TRBV6-5,TRBJ1-6,ASSRDRNSPLH
TRBV4-3,TRBJ1-6,ASSQDQGYSPLH
TRBV28,TRBJ2-7,ASSLPGPYEQY
TRBV10-3,TRBJ1-5,AISDGGGDQPQH
TRBV5-1,TRBJ2-1,ASSQTWTSEGEQF
TRBV7-9,TRBJ1-4,SSSPSGEKLF
TRBV5-4,TRBJ2-5,ASSSYRDGETQY
TRBV5-1,TRBJ2-1,ASSPGERESNEQF
TRBV18,TRBJ2-1,ASSPRAAYNEQF
TRBV7-2,TRBJ2-1,ASGHIREGLAGMNEQF
TRBV19,TRBJ2-7,ASSPRDTYYEQY
TRBV30,TRBJ2-7,AWSVSGLAIYEQY
TRBV7-9,TRBJ1-5,SSSSQNQPQH
TRBV28,TRBJ1-5,ASSPAGEGGWLESNQPQH
TRBV19,TRBJ2-3,ASSIVQAGAPDTQY
TRBV6-4,TRBJ1-2,ASSDGQAPLTGYT
TRBV5-8,TRBJ2-2,ASRSVGGRTGELF
TRBV9,TRBJ2-1,ASSVAAGRAPYNEQF
TRBV7-3,TRBJ2-2,ASSLTTGNTGELF
TRBV7-2,TRBJ2-3,ASSLVLAGAGTDTQY
TRBV7-2,TRBJ2-7,ASSSQREPTYEQY
TRBV4-2,TRBJ1-5,ASSPGGSRDRNQPQH